This passage covers 4 T cell receptor beta chains from one sample sequenced in a study of blood T cells in healthy people across ages. Primers used in a second PCR of roughly 6 to 11 cycles were a sample-barcoded 5' primer and a J-beta primer mix. A single record per CDR3 protein comes from TCRdb applying MiXCR to the 5' RACE reads. The repertoire holds some 1.7 million distinct CDR3 sequences, with under 30% as singletons. Source material: blood. These receptors were taken from a woman aged 30 to 39 in good health.

This clonotype was seen a few times. The V and J genes are TRBV5-1 and TRBJ2-4; D remains ambiguous. V was shortened by 2 bases and J by 9 bases, with 6 bases between the two germline ends. The CDR3 has 11 amino acids. The germline V gene has CDR1 SGHRS and CDR2 YFSETQ. CDR3 residues: CASSFQSIQYF. The CDR3 nucleotides read TGCGCCAGCAGCTTCCAAAGCATTCAGTACTTC.

The chain combines TRBV15 with TRBJ2-1, with a weak D call TRBD1 (5 bases). The CDR3 extends over 14 amino acids. V shed 2 bases and J shed 4 bases, with 9 bases lying between them. Germline-derived CDR1 and CDR2 are LNHNV and YYDKDF (reference sequence). CDR3 protein: CATSRTDTYNEQFF. DNA for the CDR3: TGTGCCACCAGCAGAACGGACACTTACAATGAGCAGTTCTTC.

This clonotype was recorded at least ten times. The chain couples TRBV29-1 to TRBJ2-1, with no clear D. The CDR3 has 11 residues. Germline loops: CDR1 SQVTM, CDR2 ANQGSEA. The V gene lost 3 bases and the J gene lost 10 bases, with 10 bases spanning the gap. CDR3: CSVEPLSEQFF. CDR3 DNA: TGCAGCGTTGAGCCCTTGTCAGAGCAGTTCTTC.

The chain couples TRBV7-2 to TRBJ2-1; 7 bases fit TRBD2. Germline trimming cut 5 bases from V and 9 bases from J; bases unmatched to any gene: 16. This CDR3 contains 16 residues. Germline CDR1 is SGHTA and CDR2 is FQGNSA. The CDR3 DNA is TGTGCCAGCAGCCACACTCAGGGAGCGGGGACTGGTGAGCAGTTCTTC. As protein: CASSHTQGAGTGEQFF.